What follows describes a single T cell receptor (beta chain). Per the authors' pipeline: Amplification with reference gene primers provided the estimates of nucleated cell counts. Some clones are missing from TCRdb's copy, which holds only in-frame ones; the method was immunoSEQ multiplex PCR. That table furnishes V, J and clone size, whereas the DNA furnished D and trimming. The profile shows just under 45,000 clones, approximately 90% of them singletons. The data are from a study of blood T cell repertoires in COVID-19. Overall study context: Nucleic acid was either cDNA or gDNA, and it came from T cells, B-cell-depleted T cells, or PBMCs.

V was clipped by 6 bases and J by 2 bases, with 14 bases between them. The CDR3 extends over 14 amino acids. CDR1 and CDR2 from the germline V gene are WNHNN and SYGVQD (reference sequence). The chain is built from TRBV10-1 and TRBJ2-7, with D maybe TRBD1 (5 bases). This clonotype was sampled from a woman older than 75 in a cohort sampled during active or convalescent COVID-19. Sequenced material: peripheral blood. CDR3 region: CASRLPDSPYEQYF. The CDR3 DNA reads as TGCGCCAGCAGACTCCCCGACAGTCCCTACGAGCAGTACTTC.